This TCR beta chain was documented in a study of T cell responses to AZD1222 COVID-19 vaccine. Germline V CDR1 and CDR2: SGHTA, FQGNSA. The CDR3 has 15 amino acids. The V gene lost 0 bases and the J gene lost 6 bases, with 12 bases spanning the gap. Study-level points and caveats: Targets within unmutated variant regions were reportedly found for nearly half of spike-specific TCRs. White British people made up most donors, females outnumbered males, and clonal diversity was possibly underestimated. At 160-218 and 743-854, vaccine-associated CD4 TCRs were dominant, and they spanned spike.

With respect to this clone: No antigen is known for it.

Data came from immunoSEQ multiplex PCR; TCRdb stores just in-frame clones and leaves some out. The sample lists some 150,000 clones, less than 90% occurring once. The V call is TRBV7-2, the J call TRBJ1-5, with D tentatively TRBD1 (6 bases). The clonotype comes from an adult who had recovered from COVID-19. The material sequenced was peripheral blood, taken after recovery from COVID-19. CDR3 bases: TGTGCCAGCAGCTTAGCCCCAGGGGCGGTTCAGCCCCAGCATTTT. Translation gives CASSLAPGAVQPQHF.